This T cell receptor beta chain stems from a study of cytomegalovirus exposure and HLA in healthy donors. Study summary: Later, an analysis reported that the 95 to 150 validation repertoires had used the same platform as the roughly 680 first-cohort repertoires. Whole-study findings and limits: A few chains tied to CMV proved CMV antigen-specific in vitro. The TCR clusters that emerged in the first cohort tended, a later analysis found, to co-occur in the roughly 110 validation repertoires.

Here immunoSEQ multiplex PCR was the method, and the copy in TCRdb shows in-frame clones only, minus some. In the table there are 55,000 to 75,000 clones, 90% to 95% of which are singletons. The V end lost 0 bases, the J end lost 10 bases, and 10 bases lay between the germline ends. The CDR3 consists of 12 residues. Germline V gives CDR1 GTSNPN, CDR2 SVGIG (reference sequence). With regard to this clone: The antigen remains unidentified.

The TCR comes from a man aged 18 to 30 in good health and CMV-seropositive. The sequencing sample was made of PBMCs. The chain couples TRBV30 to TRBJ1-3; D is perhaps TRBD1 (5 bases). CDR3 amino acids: CAWSVAGGTIYF. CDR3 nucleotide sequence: TGTGCCTGGAGTGTAGCGGGGGGAACCATATATTTT. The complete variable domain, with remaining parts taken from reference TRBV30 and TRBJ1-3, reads SQTIHQWPATLVQPVGSPLSLECTVEGTSNPNLYWYRQAAGRGLQLLFYSVGIGQISSEVPQNLSASRPQDRQFILSSKKLLLSDSGFYLCAWSVAGGTIYFGEGSWLTVV.